The entry that follows covers one T cell receptor (beta chain) sequence. Its antigen is currently unknown. The germline gives CDR1 SGHTA, CDR2 FQGNSA. The V and J ends lost 8 bases and 6 bases respectively, with 5 bases between them. The CDR3 runs to 10 residues. Healthy Caucasian individuals from Russia aged about 6 to 100 were enrolled as donors. Through a sample-barcoded 5' primer and a J-beta primer mix, a second PCR was run for roughly 6 to 11 cycles. Each TCR beta cDNA got a 12-nucleotide random molecular identifier. TCRdb processed the 5' RACE reads anew with MiXCR; each CDR3 protein has one entry. The sample yields over 1,500,000 distinct CDR3 sequences, roughly 50% seen once. The data belong to a study of blood T cells in healthy people across ages. General study results and limits: With unsorted PBMCs, a conclusive comparison of naive versus antigen-experienced cells was not possible.

The sequence was obtained from a woman aged 40-49 years in good health. Sequenced sample: blood. V is TRBV7-2 and J is TRBJ2-1, with unresolved D. The CDR3 loop is CASGPNEQFF. The CDR3 DNA is TGTGCCAGCGGCCCCAATGAGCAGTTCTTC.